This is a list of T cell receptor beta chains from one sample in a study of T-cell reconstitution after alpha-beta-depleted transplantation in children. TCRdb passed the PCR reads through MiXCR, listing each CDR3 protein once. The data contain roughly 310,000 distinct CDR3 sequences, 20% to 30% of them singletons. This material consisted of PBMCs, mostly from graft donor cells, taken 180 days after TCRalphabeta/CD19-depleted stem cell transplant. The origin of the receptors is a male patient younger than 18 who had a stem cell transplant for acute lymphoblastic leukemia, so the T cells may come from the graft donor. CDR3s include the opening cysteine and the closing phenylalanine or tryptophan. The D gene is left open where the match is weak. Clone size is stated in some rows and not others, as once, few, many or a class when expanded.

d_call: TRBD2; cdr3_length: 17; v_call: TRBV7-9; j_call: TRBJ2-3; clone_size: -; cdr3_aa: CASSLRTSGSSADTQYF; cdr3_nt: TGTGCCAGCAGCCTCCGGACTAGCGGGAGTTCCGCAGATACGCAGTATTTT
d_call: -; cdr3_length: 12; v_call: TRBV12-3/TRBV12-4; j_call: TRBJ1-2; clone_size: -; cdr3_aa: CASSLARRNSTF; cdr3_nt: TGTGCCAGCAGTTTAGCTAGGAGGAACTCCACCTTC
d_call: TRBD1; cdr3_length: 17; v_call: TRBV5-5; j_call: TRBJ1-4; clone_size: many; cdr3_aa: CASSLRRTGATAEKLFF; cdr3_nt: TGTGCCAGCAGCTTGCGTCGGACAGGCGCCACGGCGGAAAAACTGTTTTTT
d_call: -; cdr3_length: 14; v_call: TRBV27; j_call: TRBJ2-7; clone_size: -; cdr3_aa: CASSLSGANYEQYF; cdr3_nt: TGTGCCAGCAGTTTGTCAGGGGCAAACTACGAGCAGTACTTC
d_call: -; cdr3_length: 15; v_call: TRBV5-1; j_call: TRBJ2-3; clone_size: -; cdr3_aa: CASSLKAGSTDTQYF; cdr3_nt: TGCGCCAGCAGCTTGAAGGCGGGGAGCACAGATACGCAGTATTTT
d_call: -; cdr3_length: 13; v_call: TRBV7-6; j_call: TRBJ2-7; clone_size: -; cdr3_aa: CASSLDVTYGQYF; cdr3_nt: TGTGCCAGCAGCTTAGACGTGACCTACGGGCAGTACTTC
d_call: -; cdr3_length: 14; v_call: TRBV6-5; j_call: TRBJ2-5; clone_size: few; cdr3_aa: CASSYLDSWETQYF; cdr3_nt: TGTGCCAGCAGTTACCTGGACAGTTGGGAGACCCAGTACTTC
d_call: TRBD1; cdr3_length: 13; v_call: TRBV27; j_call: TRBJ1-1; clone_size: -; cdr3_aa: CASSIVTGARAFF; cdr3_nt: TGTGCCAGCAGTATAGTAACAGGGGCCCGGGCTTTCTTT
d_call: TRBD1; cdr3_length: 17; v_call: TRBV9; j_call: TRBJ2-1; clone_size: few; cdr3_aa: CASSEDTWTGLYNEQFF; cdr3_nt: TGTGCCAGCAGCGAAGACACTTGGACAGGGCTATACAATGAGCAGTTCTTC
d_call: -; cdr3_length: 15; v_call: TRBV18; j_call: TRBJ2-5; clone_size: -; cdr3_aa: CASSLKSQRKETQYF; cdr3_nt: TGTGCCAGCTCACTCAAAAGCCAGCGAAAGGAGACCCAGTACTTC
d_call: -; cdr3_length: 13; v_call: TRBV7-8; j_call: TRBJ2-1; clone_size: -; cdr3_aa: CASRVFSYNEQFF; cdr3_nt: TGTGCCAGCAGGGTGTTCTCCTACAATGAGCAGTTCTTC
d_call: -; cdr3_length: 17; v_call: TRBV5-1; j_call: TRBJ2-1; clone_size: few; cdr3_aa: CASSLHGPKSSYNEQFF; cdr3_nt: TGCGCCAGCAGCTTGCATGGACCGAAGAGCTCCTACAATGAGCAGTTCTTC
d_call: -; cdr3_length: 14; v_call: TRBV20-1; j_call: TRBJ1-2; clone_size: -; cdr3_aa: CSAGSGRSYYGYTF; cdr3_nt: TGCAGTGCTGGATCGGGACGCTCATACTATGGCTACACCTTC
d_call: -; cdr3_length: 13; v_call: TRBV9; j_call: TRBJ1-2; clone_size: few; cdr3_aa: CASSVLAGYGYTF; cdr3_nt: TGTGCCAGCAGCGTCCTAGCGGGCTATGGCTACACCTTC
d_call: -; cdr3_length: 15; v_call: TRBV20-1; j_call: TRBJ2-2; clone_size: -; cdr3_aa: CSARDTGAHTGELFF; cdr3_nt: TGCAGTGCTAGAGATACGGGGGCCCACACCGGGGAGCTGTTTTTT
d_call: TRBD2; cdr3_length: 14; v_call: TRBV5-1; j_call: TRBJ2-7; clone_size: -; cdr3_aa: CASSLAGDLYEQYF; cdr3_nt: TGCGCCAGCAGCTTAGCGGGGGACCTTTACGAGCAGTACTTC
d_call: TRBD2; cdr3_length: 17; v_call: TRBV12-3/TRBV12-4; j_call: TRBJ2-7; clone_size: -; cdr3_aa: CASSKAGTSVKTYEQYF; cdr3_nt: TGTGCCAGCAGTAAAGCCGGGACTAGCGTGAAGACCTACGAGCAGTACTTC
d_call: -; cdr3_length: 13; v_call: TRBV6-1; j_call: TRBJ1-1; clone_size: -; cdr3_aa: CASSGAGRTEAFF; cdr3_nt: TGTGCCAGCAGTGGCGCAGGGAGGACTGAAGCTTTCTTT
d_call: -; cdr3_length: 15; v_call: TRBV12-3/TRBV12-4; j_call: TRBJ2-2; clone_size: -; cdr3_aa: CASSQTGTYTGELFF; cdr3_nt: TGTGCCAGCAGCCAGACAGGGACTTACACCGGGGAGCTGTTTTTT
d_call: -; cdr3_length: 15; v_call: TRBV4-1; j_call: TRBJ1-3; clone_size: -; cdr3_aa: CASSQVLNSGNTIYF; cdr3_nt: TGCGCCAGCAGCCAAGTTCTTAACTCTGGAAACACCATATATTTT
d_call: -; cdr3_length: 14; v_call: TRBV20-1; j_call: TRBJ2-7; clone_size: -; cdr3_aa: CSARIVGRASEQYF; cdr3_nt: TGCAGTGCTAGAATAGTAGGCAGGGCCTCCGAGCAGTACTTC
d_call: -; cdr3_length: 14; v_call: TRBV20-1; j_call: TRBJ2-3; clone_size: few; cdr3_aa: CSARVLSSTDTQYF; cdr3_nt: TGCAGTGCTAGAGTTTTAAGCTCTACAGATACGCAGTATTTT
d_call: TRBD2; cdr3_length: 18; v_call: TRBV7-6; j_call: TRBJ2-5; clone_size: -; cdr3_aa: CASSLFPVKREGRETQYF; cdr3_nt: TGTGCCAGCAGCTTATTCCCCGTTAAGCGGGAGGGACGAGAGACCCAGTACTTC
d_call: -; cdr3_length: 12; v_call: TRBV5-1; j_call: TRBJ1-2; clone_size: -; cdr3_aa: CASSLELDGYTF; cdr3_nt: TGCGCCAGCAGCTTGGAGTTAGATGGCTACACCTTC
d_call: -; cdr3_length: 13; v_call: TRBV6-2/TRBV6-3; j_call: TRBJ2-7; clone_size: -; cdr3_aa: CASSYGITYEQYF; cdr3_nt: TGTGCCAGCAGTTACGGCATAACCTACGAGCAGTACTTC
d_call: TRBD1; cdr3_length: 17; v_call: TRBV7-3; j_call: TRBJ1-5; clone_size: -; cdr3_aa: CASSLQGTGKTDQPQHF; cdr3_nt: TGTGCCAGCAGCTTACAGGGGACAGGGAAAACGGATCAGCCCCAGCATTTT
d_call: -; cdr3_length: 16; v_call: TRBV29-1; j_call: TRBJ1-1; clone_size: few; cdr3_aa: CSAEGQPIAPNTEAFF; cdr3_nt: TGCAGCGCCGAAGGACAACCAATTGCGCCGAACACTGAAGCTTTCTTT
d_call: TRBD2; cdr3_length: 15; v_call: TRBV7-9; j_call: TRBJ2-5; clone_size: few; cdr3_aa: CASSSGTSGQETQYF; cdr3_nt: TGTGCCAGCAGCTCCGGGACTAGCGGACAAGAGACCCAGTACTTC
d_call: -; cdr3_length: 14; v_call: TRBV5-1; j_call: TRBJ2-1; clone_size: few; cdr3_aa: CASGMGGFYNEQFF; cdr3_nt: TGCGCCAGCGGGATGGGGGGATTTTACAATGAGCAGTTCTTC
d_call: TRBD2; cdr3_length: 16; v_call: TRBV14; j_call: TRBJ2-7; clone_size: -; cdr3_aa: CASSQVAGDWGYEQYF; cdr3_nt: TGTGCCAGCAGCCAAGTAGCGGGAGACTGGGGCTACGAGCAGTACTTC
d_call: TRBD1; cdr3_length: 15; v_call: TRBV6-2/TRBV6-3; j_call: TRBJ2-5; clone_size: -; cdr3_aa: CASSYDRGVLETQYF; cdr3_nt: TGTGCCAGCAGTTACGACAGGGGGGTATTGGAGACCCAGTACTTC
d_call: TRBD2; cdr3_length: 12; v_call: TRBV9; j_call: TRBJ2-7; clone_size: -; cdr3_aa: CASGGRAYEQYF; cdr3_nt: TGTGCCAGCGGCGGGAGGGCCTACGAGCAGTACTTC
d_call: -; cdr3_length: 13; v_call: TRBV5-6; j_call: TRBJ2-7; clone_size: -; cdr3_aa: CASGLWQVPYVDF; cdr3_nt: TGTGCCAGCGGACTATGGCAGGTACCTTACGTGGACTTC
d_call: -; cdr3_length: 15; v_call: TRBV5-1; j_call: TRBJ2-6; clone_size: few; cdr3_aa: CASSPEDSGANVLTF; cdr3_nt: TGCGCCAGCAGCCCCGAGGACTCTGGGGCCAACGTCCTGACTTTC
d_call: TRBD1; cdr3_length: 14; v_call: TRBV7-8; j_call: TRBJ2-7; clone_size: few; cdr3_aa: CASSLIRGRYEQYF; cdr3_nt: TGTGCCAGCAGCTTAATTAGGGGGCGGTACGAGCAGTACTTC
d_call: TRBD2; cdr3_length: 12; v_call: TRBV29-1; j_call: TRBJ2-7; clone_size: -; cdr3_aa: CSVARGAYEQYF; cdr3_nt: TGCAGCGTTGCGCGGGGGGCCTACGAGCAGTACTTC
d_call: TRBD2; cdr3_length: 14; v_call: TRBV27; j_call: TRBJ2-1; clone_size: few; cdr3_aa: CASNLAGAYNEQFF; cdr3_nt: TGTGCCAGCAACCTAGCGGGAGCCTACAATGAGCAGTTCTTC
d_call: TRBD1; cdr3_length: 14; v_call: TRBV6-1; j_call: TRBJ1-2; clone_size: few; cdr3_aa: CASKPGQGIYGYTF; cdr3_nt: TGTGCCAGCAAACCGGGACAGGGCATCTATGGCTACACCTTC
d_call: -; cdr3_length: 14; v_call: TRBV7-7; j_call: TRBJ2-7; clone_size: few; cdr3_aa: CASSPLLGSYEQYF; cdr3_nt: TGTGCCAGCAGTCCCCTCCTGGGCTCCTACGAGCAGTACTTC
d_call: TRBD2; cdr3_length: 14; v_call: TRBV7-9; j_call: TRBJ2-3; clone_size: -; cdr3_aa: CASAGASSTDTQYF; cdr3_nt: TGTGCCAGTGCGGGAGCCTCTAGCACAGATACGCAGTATTTT
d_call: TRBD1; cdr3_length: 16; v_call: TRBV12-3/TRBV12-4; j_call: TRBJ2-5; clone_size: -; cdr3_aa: CASSLTPTGVGETQYF; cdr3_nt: TGTGCCAGCAGTTTAACCCCGACAGGGGTGGGAGAGACCCAGTACTTC
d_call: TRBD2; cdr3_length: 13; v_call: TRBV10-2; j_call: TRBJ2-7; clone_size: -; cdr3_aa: CASKTSGPCEQYF; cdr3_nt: TGCGCCAGCAAGACTAGCGGTCCCTGCGAGCAGTACTTC
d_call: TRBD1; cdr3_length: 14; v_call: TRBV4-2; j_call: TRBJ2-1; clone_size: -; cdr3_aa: CASSPDRALNEQFF; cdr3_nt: TGTGCCAGCAGCCCGGACAGGGCCCTCAATGAGCAGTTCTTC
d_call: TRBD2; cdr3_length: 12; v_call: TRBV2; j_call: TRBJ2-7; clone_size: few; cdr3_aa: CASSLAAYEQYF; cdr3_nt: TGTGCCAGCAGTCTAGCGGCCTACGAGCAGTACTTC
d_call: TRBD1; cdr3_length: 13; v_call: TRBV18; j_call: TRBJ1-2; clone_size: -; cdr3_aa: CASSQDRGLGYTF; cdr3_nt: TGTGCCAGCTCACAAGACAGGGGGCTTGGCTACACCTTC
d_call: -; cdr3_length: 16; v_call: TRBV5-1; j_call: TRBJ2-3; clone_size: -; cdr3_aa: CASSFGSMVGTDTQYF; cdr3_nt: TGCGCCAGCAGCTTCGGCAGTATGGTCGGCACAGATACGCAGTATTTT
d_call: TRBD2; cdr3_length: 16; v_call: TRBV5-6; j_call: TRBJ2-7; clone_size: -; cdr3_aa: CASSLASTSGGYEQYF; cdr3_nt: TGTGCCAGCAGCTTGGCGAGCACTAGCGGGGGTTACGAGCAGTACTTC
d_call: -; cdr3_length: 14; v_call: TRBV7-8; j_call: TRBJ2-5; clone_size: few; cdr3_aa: CASSPDLGRETQYF; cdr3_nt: TGTGCCAGCAGCCCAGACTTGGGACGGGAGACCCAGTACTTC
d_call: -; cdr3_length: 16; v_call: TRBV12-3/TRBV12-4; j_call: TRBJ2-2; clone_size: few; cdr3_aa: CASNFRGLMNTGELFF; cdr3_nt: TGTGCCAGCAACTTCCGGGGGCTGATGAACACCGGGGAGCTGTTTTTT
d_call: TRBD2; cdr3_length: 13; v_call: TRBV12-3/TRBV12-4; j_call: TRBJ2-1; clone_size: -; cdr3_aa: CASSSGIYNEQFF; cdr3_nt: TGTGCCAGCAGTAGCGGGATCTACAATGAGCAGTTCTTC
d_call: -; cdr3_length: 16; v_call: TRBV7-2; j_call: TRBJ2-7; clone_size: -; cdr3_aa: CASSLVAGSSTYEQYF; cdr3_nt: TGTGCCAGCAGCTTAGTCGCGGGGAGTAGCACCTACGAGCAGTACTTC
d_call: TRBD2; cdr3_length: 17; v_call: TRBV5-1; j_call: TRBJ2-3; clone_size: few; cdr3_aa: CASSPDEAGGIPDTQYF; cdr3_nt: TGCGCCAGCAGCCCTGACGAAGCGGGAGGTATCCCAGATACGCAGTATTTT
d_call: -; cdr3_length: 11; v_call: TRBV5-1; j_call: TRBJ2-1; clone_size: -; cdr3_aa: CASSWGNEQFF; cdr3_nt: TGCGCCAGCAGCTGGGGAAATGAGCAGTTCTTC
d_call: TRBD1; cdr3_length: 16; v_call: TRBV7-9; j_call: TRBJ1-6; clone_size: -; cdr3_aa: CASSFRTGAQGSPLHF; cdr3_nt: TGTGCCAGCAGCTTCCGGACAGGGGCCCAGGGTTCACCCCTCCACTTT
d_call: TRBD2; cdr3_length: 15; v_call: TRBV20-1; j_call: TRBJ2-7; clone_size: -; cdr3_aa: CSANLAGGPAYEQYF; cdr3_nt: TGCAGTGCTAATCTAGCGGGAGGTCCTGCCTACGAGCAGTACTTC
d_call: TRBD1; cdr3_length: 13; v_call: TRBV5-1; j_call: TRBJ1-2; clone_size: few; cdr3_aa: CASRLDRVRGYTF; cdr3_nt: TGCGCCAGCAGGCTGGACAGGGTGCGGGGCTACACCTTC
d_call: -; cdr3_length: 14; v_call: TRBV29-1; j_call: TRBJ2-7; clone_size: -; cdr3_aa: CSVVKDGGSYEQYF; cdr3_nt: TGCAGCGTTGTAAAGGACGGAGGTTCCTACGAGCAGTACTTC
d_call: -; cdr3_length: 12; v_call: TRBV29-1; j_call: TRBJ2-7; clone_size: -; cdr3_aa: CSVGVPYYEQYF; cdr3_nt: TGCAGCGTTGGGGTCCCCTACTACGAGCAGTACTTC